The rows below give T cell receptor beta chains drawn from one sample of a study of OX40 agonist ivuxolimab in advanced cancers. Generated by immunoSEQ multiplex PCR, the TCRdb table keeps only in-frame clones and is missing some. This table has tens of thousands of clones, roughly nine tenths appearing once. The sample consisted of CD4+ or CD8+ T cells sorted from blood, taken in a trial of the OX40 agonist ivuxolimab. The receptor source for this set is an adult with an advanced solid tumor such as melanoma, head and neck, liver or kidney cancer. Both conserved end residues are part of each CDR3. Fields, in order: V gene, CDR3 protein.

>TRBV6-6
CASSYLRGTQYF
>TRBV30
CAWTGNYGYTF
>TRBV4-1
CASSQGSGGIGEAFF
>TRBV6-1
CASSEVGLAGGEQFF
>TRBV6-1
CASSEFPSGSYEQYF
>TRBV25-1
CASSETFTEEAFF
>TRBV19
CASSIGYPPVAYTGELFF
>TRBV2
CASSEASPNNEQFF
>TRBV6-6
CASSSSRKPEQFF
>TRBV7-9
CASSTRQGARTGELFF
>TRBV9
CASSVAPNSGRIEQYF
>TRBV15
CATSRDQEETQYF
>TRBV14
CASSHRTSGSSETQYF
>TRBV11-2
CASSLDTNLPYEQYF
>TRBV9
CASSGGTDNQPQHF
>TRBV4-1
CASSQDGTGGEKLFF
>TRBV29-1
CSVEASGLAGETQYF
>TRBV6-1
CASRERQGRSTGELFF
>TRBV2
CASSSGVSSYNEQFF
>TRBV21-1
CASSPRLGREGHTDTQYF
>TRBV18
CASSSGLPTGELFF
>TRBV29-1
CSVARQGARAFF
>TRBV5-1
CASSQNGQGVTGELFF
>TRBV2
CASIKGQGGDTQYF
>TRBV10-3
CAISESEGTGNQPQHF
>TRBV7-6
CASSLVSTDTQYF
>TRBV11-3
CASSRGLAGNEQFF
>TRBV9
CASTPGAGADTQYF
>TRBV4-1
CASSRGASTEQYF
>TRBV11-2
CASRGAGNEQYF
>TRBV29-1
CSVVIQGPPDTQYF
>TRBV14
CASSQGRAGRTSSYEQYF
>TRBV28
CASSAYNRDRNYNSPLHF
>TRBV7-6
CASSLGQPNTEAFF
>TRBV29-1
CSVRAGLGNFNEQFF
>TRBV4-3
CASSQGWGRGLGNTIYF
>TRBV29-1
CSVRPLPDTEAFF
>TRBV7-9
CASSLLSIGNTEAFF
>TRBV5-8
CASSPEIGRNTIYF
>TRBV6-1
CASSESGYYGYTF
>TRBV2
CASKEGGDTQYF
>TRBV9
CASSVGGRPYNEQFF
>TRBV4-3
CASSQGLHQPQHF
>TRBV6-1
CANSLAGGRDTQYF
>TRBV18
CASSPSWGATGGYTF
>TRBV30
CAWSVGVGGSYNEQFF
>TRBV27
CASSLSTRTGGYNEQFF
>TRBV6-5
CASSTGTGTNYGYTF
>TRBV2
CASSYQGGGQETQYF
>TRBV20-1
CSARAQPGYTF
>TRBV19
CASSSDSYNSPLHF
>TRBV10-3
CAISESGGLAGAPDTQYF
>TRBV28
CASSGSYVEKLFF
>TRBV28
CASIAGQGAVGHGYTF